The next 27 T cell receptor beta chains were all read from a single sample in a study of cytomegalovirus exposure and HLA in healthy donors. The PCR used 60 Vbeta and 13 Jbeta primers. Only in-frame clones appear in the TCRdb table, and some are missing; sequencing was by immunoSEQ multiplex PCR. The top ten clones hold 3.7% of a sample with about 160,000 clones, roughly 80% of them seen once. Sequencing was performed on PBMCs. The receptors were sampled from a man aged 25 to 40 in good health and CMV-seropositive.

The chain is built from TRBV11-2 and TRBJ2-7; TRBD2 agrees at 9 bases. Trimming cost V 0 bases and J 2 bases; bases outside gene matches: 11. This CDR3 has 18 residues. Germline V gene data show CDR1 as SGHAT and CDR2 as FQNNGV. This CDR3 reads CASSLESLKLAGPYEQYF. Here the CDR3 DNA reads TGTGCCAGCAGCTTAGAATCCCTTAAGCTAGCGGGGCCCTACGAGCAGTACTTC. The full variable domain, in which reference TRBV11-2 and TRBJ2-7 provide the parts outside the CDR3, is EAGVAQSPRYKIIEKRQSVAFWCNPISGHATLYWYQQILGQGPKLLIQFQNNGVVDDSQLPKDRFSAERLKGVDSTLKIQPAKLEDSAVYLCASSLESLKLAGPYEQYFGPGTRLTVT.

The chain couples TRBV6-5 to TRBJ2-2; D perhaps matches TRBD2 (5 bases). The CDR3 runs to 12 residues. Germline V gene sequence: CDR1 MNHEY, CDR2 SVGAGI. The V gene lost 6 bases and the J gene lost 6 bases, with 8 bases spanning the gap. The CDR3 spells CASRNGAGELFF. CDR3 sequence (DNA): TGTGCCAGCAGGAACGGGGCCGGGGAGCTGTTTTTT.

Points on this clone: The sample contains more than one DNA sequence encoding this CDR3. The CDR3 spells CASSLAGGTYEQYF. DNA for the CDR3: TGCGCCAGCAGCTTGGCAGGGGGCACCTACGAGCAGTACTTC. The chain has TRBV5-1 and TRBJ2-7, with TRBD1 matching 8 bases. Germline-derived CDR1 and CDR2 are SGHRS and YFSETQ. The V gene end was trimmed by 0 bases and the J gene end by 2 bases; junction bases not matched to a gene: 1. This CDR3 is 14 amino acids long.

The chain couples TRBV7-2 to TRBJ2-5; TRBD1 is a possible D gene (5 bases). CDR1 is SGHTA and CDR2 is FQGNSA in the germline V gene. V dropped 5 bases and J dropped 7 bases, with 20 bases sitting between them. The CDR3 covers 15 residues. The CDR3 loop is CASSRPRAYEVTQYF. CDR3 DNA sequence: TGTGCCAGCAGCCGCCCCAGGGCTTATGAGGTGACCCAGTACTTC.

CDR3 bases: TGCGCCAGCAGCTTGGCCTATAGCGGGGGAGGGGAAGATACGCAGTATTTT. Translation: CASSLAYSGGGEDTQYF. The chain combines TRBV5-1 with TRBJ2-3; 9 bases line up with TRBD2. The V gene end was trimmed by 0 bases and the J gene end by 5 bases; junction bases not matched to a gene: 10. Germline CDR1 reads SGHRS; CDR2 reads YFSETQ. This CDR3 has 17 amino acids. Full variable domain (missing parts from reference TRBV5-1 and TRBJ2-3): KAGVTQTPRYLIKTRGQQVTLSCSPISGHRSVSWYQQTPGQGLQFLFEYFSETQRNKGNFPGRFSGRQFSNSRSEMNVSTLELGDSALYLCASSLAYSGGGEDTQYFGPGTRLTVL.

Comment on this clone: A read error may account for a junction end that differs from germline. The chain carries TRBV30 and TRBJ1-2; D might be TRBD1 (6 bases). The V gene's germline CDR1 is GTSNPN and CDR2 SVGIG (reference sequence). This CDR3 comprises 8 residues. CDR3 sequence: CAWSRGHF. The DNA for the CDR3 is TGTGCCTGGAGCAGGGGCCACTTC.

V usage is TRBV4-1 and J usage is TRBJ2-3; 9 nucleotides line up with TRBD1. The CDR3 extends over 17 amino acids. V was pared by 2 bases and J by 0 bases, with 6 bases of the junction left unmatched. Germline loops: CDR1 MGHRA, CDR2 YSYEKL. The CDR3 sequence: CASSQPYRGQSTDTQYF. In DNA, the CDR3 is TGCGCCAGCAGCCAACCCTACAGGGGGCAAAGCACAGATACGCAGTATTTT.

J is TRBJ1-1 and V is TRBV29-1, with TRBD1 identical over 7 bases. The germline V gene encodes CDR1 SQVTM and CDR2 ANQGSEA. This CDR3 spans 13 amino acids. V dropped 6 bases and J dropped 1; count of bases not matched to a gene: 5. CDR3 loop: CSVDRPANTEAFF. Written as DNA, the CDR3 is TGCAGCGTGGACAGGCCAGCGAACACTGAAGCTTTCTTT.

The J gene is TRBJ2-1, the V gene TRBV27, with D uncertain. Germline loops: CDR1 MNHEY, CDR2 SMNVEV (reference sequence). CDR3 length: 14 residues. Trimming took 3 bases from V and 6 from J, leaving 12 bases between them. This CDR3 reads CASSFPGLRNEQFF. DNA for the CDR3: TGTGCCAGCAGTTTTCCCGGTCTCCGCAATGAGCAGTTCTTC.

This chain connects TRBV4-2 to TRBJ2-2; 12 bases map to TRBD2. The V and J ends lost 1 base and 6 bases, in that order; junction bases with no gene match: 6. In germline, CDR1 is LGHNA, CDR2 YNFKEQ. The CDR3 contains 17 residues. CDR3 sequence: CASSQGASGGAAGELFF. CDR3 coding DNA: TGTGCCAGCAGCCAAGGGGCTAGCGGGGGGGCCGCCGGGGAGCTGTTTTTT.

J is TRBJ1-2 and V is TRBV11-2; TRBD1 aligns across 12 bases. V lost 5 bases and J lost 8; bases outside the gene matches: 9. This CDR3 contains 15 residues. Germline CDR1 is SGHAT and CDR2 is FQNNGV. CDR3 in amino acids: CASSVGTGGMWGYTF. The CDR3 DNA reads as TGTGCCAGCAGCGTAGGGACAGGGGGCATGTGGGGCTACACCTTC. The complete variable domain, with remaining parts taken from reference TRBV11-2 and TRBJ1-2, reads EAGVAQSPRYKIIEKRQSVAFWCNPISGHATLYWYQQILGQGPKLLIQFQNNGVVDDSQLPKDRFSAERLKGVDSTLKIQPAKLEDSAVYLCASSVGTGGMWGYTFGSGTRLTVV.

The rearrangement joins TRBV7-2 to TRBJ2-1; 12 nucleotides line up with TRBD2. V dropped 4 bases and J dropped 9; count of bases not matched to a gene: 7. The CDR3 is 15 residues long. In germline, CDR1 is SGHTA, CDR2 FQGNSA. The CDR3, as DNA: TGTGCCAGCAGCTACCAGACTAGCGGGGGCCTTGAGCAGTTCTTC. Translated, it gives CASSYQTSGGLEQFF.

The gene calls are TRBV7-9 and TRBJ1-4; TRBD1 is a possible D gene (6 bases). Germline assignment: CDR1 SEHNR and CDR2 FQNEAQ (reference sequence). V was cut by 3 bases and J by 6 bases, with 17 bases left in between. The CDR3 runs to 16 residues. The DNA of the CDR3 is TGTGCCAGCAGCTTTCTCCGACAGGAAGATCATGAAAAACTGTTTTTT. Translating gives CASSFLRQEDHEKLFF.

This chain uses TRBV5-5 with TRBJ2-7; 12 nucleotides agree with TRBD2. CDR3 length equals 16 residues. Germline V gives CDR1 SGHKS, CDR2 YYEKEE (reference sequence). Trimming removed 0 bases from V and 4 bases from J; junction bases left unmatched: 5. The CDR3 sequence: CASSLESSGGVYEQYF. The CDR3 DNA sequence: TGTGCCAGCAGCTTGGAGTCTAGCGGGGGGGTATACGAGCAGTACTTC.

The chain combines TRBV2 with TRBJ2-7; TRBD2 matches at 7 bases. The CDR3 extends over 15 amino acids. V dropped 6 bases and J dropped 2; count of bases not matched to a gene: 10. Germline assignment: CDR1 SNHLY and CDR2 FYNNEI. CDR3 protein: CASRGGGGDTYEQYF. CDR3 DNA: TGTGCCAGCAGAGGAGGCGGGGGAGATACCTACGAGCAGTACTTC.

This sequence joins TRBV2 and TRBJ1-1; 8 bases align to TRBD1. The CDR3 consists of 15 residues. V lost 7 bases, J lost 4 bases, and 11 bases stayed unmatched. From germline, CDR1 is SNHLY and CDR2 FYNNEI. Written as DNA, the CDR3 is TGTGCCAGCAAGTCCCGGCAGGGGGCACTCACTGAAGCTTTCTTT. Protein product: CASKSRQGALTEAFF.

This rearrangement joins TRBV5-6 to TRBJ2-7, with D perhaps TRBD2 (6 bases). Germline loops: CDR1 SGHDT, CDR2 YYEEEE. The V and J ends lost 4 bases and 4 bases respectively, with 9 bases between them. The CDR3 consists of 12 residues. Here the CDR3 reads CASSTTRYEQYF. CDR3 DNA: TGTGCCAGCAGCACGACTAGGTACGAGCAGTACTTC.

The chain joins TRBV6-5 to TRBJ1-2; 7 nucleotides match TRBD1. The junction had 6 bases not matched to a gene; V was cut back by 9 bases and J by 5 bases. Germline CDR1 reads MNHEY; CDR2 reads SVGAGI. The CDR3 extends over 12 amino acids. CDR3 loop: CASTGTDYGYTF. The CDR3 DNA reads TGTGCCAGTACGGGGACAGATTATGGCTACACCTTC.

The chain links TRBV18 to TRBJ1-1; TRBD1 agrees at 8 bases. J was trimmed by 1 base and V by 6 bases; bases with no gene match: 16. CDR1 and CDR2 (germline): KGHSH, LQKENI. The CDR3 is 18 residues long. The CDR3 loop is CASSTRGAGGAGNTEAFF. The DNA for the CDR3 is TGTGCCAGCTCGACCCGAGGTGCAGGGGGCGCAGGGAACACTGAAGCTTTCTTT.

This clone was seen just once. Germline is not matched at one junction end, which may reflect a read error. The chain joins TRBV19 to TRBJ2-6; 7 bases agree with TRBD1. This CDR3 region has 17 residues. Germline loops: CDR1 LNHDA, CDR2 SQIVND (reference sequence). CDR3 bases: TGTGCCAGTAGACCTACGGGACAGTCATCTGGGGCTAACGTCCTGACTTTC. The encoded protein is CASRPTGQSSGANVLTF.

This clone is a singleton in its sample. The chain has TRBV11-2 and TRBJ2-7; D perhaps matches TRBD2 (7 bases). Trimming pared 0 bases from V and 0 bases from J, leaving 12 bases between. CDR1 and CDR2 (germline): SGHAT, FQNNGV. This CDR3 is built from 16 residues. The CDR3 loop is CASSLEGGGYSYEQYF. As DNA, the CDR3 is TGTGCCAGCAGCTTAGAGGGGGGGGGCTACTCCTACGAGCAGTACTTC.

The V and J genes are TRBV6-5 and TRBJ2-1; 9 nucleotides line up with TRBD2. CDR3 size: 15 residues. Germline V gene sequence: CDR1 MNHEY, CDR2 SVGAGI. The trim removed 0 bases at V and 5 bases at J, leaving 2 bases unmatched. The CDR3 DNA follows: TGTGCCAGCAGTTACTCTAGCGGGGGAAACAATGAGCAGTTCTTC. Protein sequence: CASSYSSGGNNEQFF.

This rearrangement joins TRBV7-9 to TRBJ2-1, with D possibly matching TRBD1 (6 bases). Germline CDR1 reads SEHNR; CDR2 reads FQNEAQ (reference sequence). V lost 5 bases, J lost 6 bases, and 14 bases lay in between. The CDR3 consists of 14 residues. CDR3 residues: CASSRGQGSNEQFF. The CDR3 region has the DNA TGTGCCAGCAGCCGAGGTCAGGGGTCCAATGAGCAGTTCTTC.

The chain's CDR3 is CASSLVGGLFSYEQYF. CDR3 DNA: TGCGCCAGCAGCTTGGTAGGGGGCCTTTTCTCCTACGAGCAGTACTTC. The chain carries TRBV5-1 and TRBJ2-7, with 7 bases lining up with TRBD1. Per the germline V gene, CDR1 is SGHRS and CDR2 is YFSETQ. This CDR3 has 16 amino acids. Trimming removed 0 bases from V and 0 bases from J; junction bases left unmatched: 6.

This clone was recorded once. The chain has TRBV10-3 and TRBJ2-5, with TRBD2 matching over 9 bases. CDR1 is ENHRY, CDR2 SYGVKD, per germline. This CDR3 comprises 15 residues. Germline trimming cut 4 bases from V and 4 bases from J; bases unmatched to any gene: 7. The CDR3 is CAISGQAGGGETQYF. CDR3 nucleotides: TGTGCCATCAGTGGACAAGCGGGGGGAGGAGAGACCCAGTACTTC.

The chain joins TRBV28 to TRBJ1-2; 10 bases are shared with TRBD1. The trim removed 6 bases at V and 2 bases at J, leaving 12 bases unmatched. This CDR3 contains 17 residues. Per the germline V gene, CDR1 is MDHEN and CDR2 is SYDVKM. In DNA, the CDR3 is TGTGCCAGCAGAGGGGAGACAGGGGGCGCTCAGAACTATGGCTACACCTTC. Protein product: CASRGETGGAQNYGYTF.

The rearrangement joins TRBV7-6 to TRBJ2-7, with TRBD2 matching over 13 bases. After removal of 5 bases from V and 7 bases from J, the junction contained 5 bases not matched to a gene. The CDR3 loop spans 14 amino acids. From germline, CDR1 is SGHVS and CDR2 FNYEAQ. The CDR3 is CASSRGLAGLEQYF. CDR3 DNA sequence: TGTGCCAGCAGCAGGGGACTAGCGGGGCTGGAGCAGTACTTC. Variable domain in full (rest from reference TRBV7-6 and TRBJ2-7): GAGVSQSPRYKVTKRGQDVALRCDPISGHVSLYWYRQALGQGPEFLTYFNYEAQQDKSGLPNDRFSAERPEGSISTLTIQRTEQRDSAMYRCASSRGLAGLEQYFGPGTRLTVT.